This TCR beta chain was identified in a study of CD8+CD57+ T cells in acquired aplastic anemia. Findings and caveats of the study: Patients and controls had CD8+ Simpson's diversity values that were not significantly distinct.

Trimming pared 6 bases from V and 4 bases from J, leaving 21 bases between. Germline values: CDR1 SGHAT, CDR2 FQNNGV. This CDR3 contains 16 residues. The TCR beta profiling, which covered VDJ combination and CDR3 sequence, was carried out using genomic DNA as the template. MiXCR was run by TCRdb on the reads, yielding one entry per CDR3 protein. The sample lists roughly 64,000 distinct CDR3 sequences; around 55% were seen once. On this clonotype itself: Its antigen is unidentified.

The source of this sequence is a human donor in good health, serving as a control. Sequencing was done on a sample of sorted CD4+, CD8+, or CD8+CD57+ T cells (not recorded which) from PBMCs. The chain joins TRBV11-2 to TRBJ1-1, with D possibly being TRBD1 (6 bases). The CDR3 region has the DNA TGTGCCAGCAGACCATACTCAGGGGTGAAAGGCACTGAAGCTTTCTTT. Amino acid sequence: CASRPYSGVKGTEAFF. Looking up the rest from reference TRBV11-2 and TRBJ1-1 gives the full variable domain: EAGVAQSPRYKIIEKRQSVAFWCNPISGHATLYWYQQILGQGPKLLIQFQNNGVVDDSQLPKDRFSAERLKGVDSTLKIQPAKLEDSAVYLCASRPYSGVKGTEAFFGQGTRLTVV.